Described below is a single T cell receptor (beta chain) sequence and its context. Its antigen is still unknown. The V end lost 3 bases, the J end lost 4 bases, and 4 bases lay between the germline ends. This CDR3 comprises 11 residues. Germline V gives CDR1 MRHNA, CDR2 SNTAGT. Thyroid surgery took place with no prior treatment in any patient. TCRdb re-clonotyped the PCR reads via MiXCR. The table lists about 34,000 clones, less than 40% of them singletons. This entry comes from a study of metastatic and nonmetastatic thyroid tumors. Overall study: For malignant and benign thyroid patients, tumor or nodule tissue and blood were the sources whose repertoires were compared.

Study outcomes and limitations: As reported, TCR beta diversity in blood and tumor was significantly higher in malignant thyroid tumors than in benign nodules.

The receptor's source is a female donor with papillary thyroid cancer or a benign thyroid nodule (not recorded which). Some clones in this sample may be carry-over from other donors' samples. The sequenced material came from tumor tissue. This chain connects TRBV6-4 to TRBJ2-7, with D unclear. For the CDR3, the DNA is TGTGCCAGCAGTGAGCTGTACGAGCAGTACTTC. Translation: CASSELYEQYF.